The rows below give T cell receptor beta chains drawn from one sample of a study of response to subunit inactivated influenza vaccine. MiXCR, run by TCRdb on the RT-PCR reads, gives a single entry per CDR3 protein. There are 650,000 to 800,000 distinct CDR3 sequences in the sample; approximately 15% occur only once, and around 6.5% lies in the top ten. The specimen was PBMCs from blood, collected 14 to 15 days before vaccination. These receptors originate from a man aged 50 to 60 who received an inactivated influenza vaccine. Both conserved end residues are part of each CDR3. D genes are given only for firm matches. Size tells how often a clone was seen (once, few, many) or the class of an expanded clone, and some rows leave it out.

j_call | clone_size | v_call | d_call | cdr3_nt | cdr3_aa
TRBJ2-5 | once | TRBV7-2 | - | TGTGCCAGCAGCCCGAGGAGGGGATTCTCGGGGGAAGAGACCCAGTACTTC | CASSPRRGFSGEETQYF
TRBJ2-3 | few | TRBV5-1 | - | TGCGCCAGCAGCTTGGTGAGGAGGTTCACAGATACGCAGTATTTT | CASSLVRRFTDTQYF
TRBJ2-1 | many | TRBV20-1 | - | TGCAGTGCTACCACCGTAAGCTCCTACAATGAGCAGTTCTTC | CSATTVSSYNEQFF
TRBJ2-3 | - | TRBV21-1 | - | TGTGCCAGCAGGCTACAGGGGGTGGATACGCAGTATTTT | CASRLQGVDTQYF
TRBJ2-7 | - | TRBV20-1 | TRBD2 | TGCAGTGCCAAGGAGATAAGCGGGAGTTCCTACGAGCAGTACTTC | CSAKEISGSSYEQYF
TRBJ1-1 | few | TRBV7-2 | - | TGTGCCAGCAGCTTACCCCCTTACAGGTCTGGGGGCACTGAAGCTTTCTTT | CASSLPPYRSGGTEAFF
TRBJ2-7 | few | TRBV7-9 | - | TGTGCCAGCAGCCCCCCGGGATGGATGACTACGCAGCAGTACTTC | CASSPPGWMTTQQYF
TRBJ2-4 | - | TRBV20-1 | TRBD2 | TGCAGTGCTGGCTCGATGGTAGCGGGAGCCCTCCTCGAAAACATTCAGTACTTC | CSAGSMVAGALLENIQYF
TRBJ2-1 | few | TRBV12-3/TRBV12-4 | TRBD2 | TGTGCCAGCATGTTGGACAGTAGACTTGCGGGGGGGCTACCCTACAATGAGCAGTTCTTC | CASMLDSRLAGGLPYNEQFF
TRBJ2-2 | - | TRBV12-3/TRBV12-4 | TRBD2 | TGTGCCAGCAGTCCCCGGACTAGCCTGAACACCGGGGAGCTGTTTTTT | CASSPRTSLNTGELFF
TRBJ2-5 | - | TRBV29-1 | - | TGCAGCGTTAGTGGGGAGACCCAGTACTTC | CSVSGETQYF
TRBJ2-2 | few | TRBV28 | - | TGTGCCAGCAGTCGGGGCAGCGGCACCGGGGAGCTGTTTTTT | CASSRGSGTGELFF
TRBJ2-5 | many | TRBV20-1 | TRBD1 | TGCAGTGCTAGATACGGAGGACAGGGGGGGGAGACCCAGTACTTC | CSARYGGQGGETQYF
TRBJ1-2 | few | TRBV2 | - | TGTGCCAGCAGTGAGGGCCAGGGGTTCTATGGCTACACCTTC | CASSEGQGFYGYTF
TRBJ1-2 | - | TRBV2 | - | TGTGCCAGCAGTGAAGCCTTGACAGGCGTCTATGGCTACACCTTC | CASSEALTGVYGYTF
TRBJ2-7 | few | TRBV20-1 | TRBD1 | TGCAGTGCAGCCGGGACAGCGAACGGCGAGCAGTACTTC | CSAAGTANGEQYF
TRBJ1-1 | - | TRBV29-1 | TRBD1 | TGCAGCGTTAGGAACGGGACAGTGAACACTGAAGCTTTCTTT | CSVRNGTVNTEAFF
TRBJ2-1 | few | TRBV7-9 | - | TGTGCCAGCAGCTCACCGGGTCCCTACAATGAGCAGTTCTTC | CASSSPGPYNEQFF
TRBJ2-7 | few | TRBV29-1 | - | TGCAGCGTTGTCCCCGAATCCTCCTACGAGCAGTACTTC | CSVVPESSYEQYF
TRBJ2-7 | - | TRBV4-1 | - | TGCGCCAGCAGCCACCCCGGTCGCCAGAAATCCTACGAGCAGTACTTC | CASSHPGRQKSYEQYF
TRBJ1-1 | few | TRBV7-6 | - | TGTGCCAGCAGCCACCAGGGTGAAGGTGAAGCTTTCTTT | CASSHQGEGEAFF
TRBJ1-6 | - | TRBV7-8 | - | TGTGCCAGCAGCTCCCGGGGGCGATGGGGTAATTCACCCCTCCACTTT | CASSSRGRWGNSPLHF
TRBJ2-7 | many | TRBV28 | - | TGTGCCAGCAGTTTACCCCGGAGGGCCTACGAGCAGTACTTC | CASSLPRRAYEQYF
TRBJ2-1 | - | TRBV11-2 | - | TGTGCCAGCAGCTTAGAAGGGGAGGTATACAATGAGCAGTTCTTC | CASSLEGEVYNEQFF
TRBJ2-2 | few | TRBV4-2 | - | TGTGCCAGCAGCCAAGATGCTGGTAGCGGGAACACCGGGGAGCTGTTTTTT | CASSQDAGSGNTGELFF
TRBJ1-1 | - | TRBV9 | - | TGTGCCAGCAGTGTTAGTGGAACTGAAGCTTTCTTT | CASSVSGTEAFF
TRBJ2-7 | - | TRBV12-3/TRBV12-4 | TRBD1 | TGTGCCAGCAGTCTAGGGGTACAGGGGGCGGGCGAGCAGTACTTC | CASSLGVQGAGEQYF
TRBJ2-5 | many | TRBV29-1 | TRBD2 | TGCAGCGTTGATGGCGCAGCGGGGGATCAAGAGACCCAGTACTTC | CSVDGAAGDQETQYF
TRBJ2-3 | few | TRBV6-5 | - | TGTGCCAGCAGTTACGGCGGGTTTAGCACAGATACGCAGTATTTT | CASSYGGFSTDTQYF
TRBJ2-3 | - | TRBV20-1 | TRBD2 | TGCAGTGCTAGACCGGCTAGCGGGCGTGCTAGCACAGATACGCAGTATTTT | CSARPASGRASTDTQYF
TRBJ1-1 | few | TRBV7-9 | TRBD1 | TGTGCCAGCAGCTTAGGAGCCCGGGACAGGGCTTTCTTT | CASSLGARDRAFF
TRBJ2-1 | many | TRBV7-6 | TRBD2 | TGTGCCAGCAGCTTATTCCTAGCGGGAGTTTTCCCTCCCAATGAGCAGTTCTTC | CASSLFLAGVFPPNEQFF
TRBJ2-1 | - | TRBV6-2/TRBV6-3 | - | TGTGCCAGCAGCGACCCGCCTAGGCGACGGGACAATGAGCAGTTCTTC | CASSDPPRRRDNEQFF
TRBJ2-7 | - | TRBV27 | - | TGTGCCAGCAGTTTATCTAGGACAGCCATCGGGCAGTACTTC | CASSLSRTAIGQYF
TRBJ2-3 | few | TRBV2 | - | TGTGCCAGCAGCATGAAAGATACGCAGTATTTT | CASSMKDTQYF
TRBJ2-2 | many | TRBV5-6 | - | TGTGCCAGCAGCGCCTACAGAGTTACCGGGGAGCTGTTTTTT | CASSAYRVTGELFF
TRBJ2-1 | few | TRBV28 | TRBD1 | TGTGCCAGCAGCCGAACCCTAACAGGGGCCATCGGGCAGTTCTTC | CASSRTLTGAIGQFF
TRBJ1-4 | - | TRBV9 | - | TGTGCCAGCAGCCGGGGGCAGACTAATGAAAAACTGTTTTTT | CASSRGQTNEKLFF
TRBJ2-1 | many | TRBV15 | TRBD2 | TGTGCCACCAGCGGTACCGGGGATAGCGGGAGGGGGAGCAATGAGCAGTTCTTC | CATSGTGDSGRGSNEQFF
TRBJ1-5 | few | TRBV6-2/TRBV6-3 | TRBD1 | TGTGCCAGCTCTATGGGTAAAGACAGGGGGCTAAGGCCCCAGCATTTT | CASSMGKDRGLRPQHF
TRBJ1-6 | - | TRBV7-9 | - | TGTGCCAGCAGCTTAGACACGTCACCCCTCCACTTT | CASSLDTSPLHF
TRBJ1-4 | few | TRBV28 | - | TGTGCCAGCTGGGACGGGGTTGAAAAACTGTTTTTT | CASWDGVEKLFF
TRBJ2-2 | many | TRBV9 | - | TGTGCCAGCAGCCCCCAAGGGGTTCCGACCGGGGAGCTGTTTTTT | CASSPQGVPTGELFF
TRBJ2-2 | many | TRBV12-3/TRBV12-4 | TRBD1 | TGTGCCAGCAGGACAGGGATCCGGGCCGGGGAGCTGTTTTTT | CASRTGIRAGELFF
TRBJ2-6 | many | TRBV28 | - | TGTGCCAGCAGTTCTCTGCAGTTCTCTGGGGCCAACGTCCTGACTTTC | CASSSLQFSGANVLTF
TRBJ1-5 | - | TRBV18 | - | TGTGCCAGCTCACCGGGGGGGTTTCAGCCCCAGCATTTT | CASSPGGFQPQHF
TRBJ2-1 | - | TRBV7-2 | - | TGTGCCAGCAGCTTAGTGGCAGCTCCTGGAGGCAATGAGCAGTTCTTC | CASSLVAAPGGNEQFF
TRBJ1-3 | - | TRBV3-1 | - | TGTGCCAGCAGCCAAGCCCGGCTATCTGGAAACACCATATATTTT | CASSQARLSGNTIYF
TRBJ1-1 | few | TRBV29-1 | - | TGCAGCGTTGAAGATGGTTTGGGGAGGGGCACTGAAGCTTTCTTT | CSVEDGLGRGTEAFF
TRBJ2-3 | few | TRBV30 | - | TGTGCCTGGAACAGGGGGGGCCCCAGCGGGGGACTAGATACGCAGTATTTT | CAWNRGGPSGGLDTQYF
TRBJ1-5 | many | TRBV10-3 | - | TGTGCCATCAGTGAGACACGGGTCAATCAGCCCCAGCATTTT | CAISETRVNQPQHF
TRBJ1-4 | few | TRBV15 | TRBD1 | TGTGCCACCAGCAGAGCAATAGGGACAGCAAGTAATGAAAAACTGTTTTTT | CATSRAIGTASNEKLFF
TRBJ2-7 | - | TRBV4-2 | - | TGTGCCAGCAGCCTTCAAACGGAGGGAGAGCAGTACTTC | CASSLQTEGEQYF
TRBJ2-4 | few | TRBV6-2/TRBV6-3 | TRBD1 | TGTGCCAGCAGACCGCGCGACAGGGCTATTGGAAACATTCAGTACTTC | CASRPRDRAIGNIQYF
TRBJ1-1 | - | TRBV7-9 | - | TGTGCCAGCAGCTTACCAGGGCCGAACACTGAAGCTTTCTTT | CASSLPGPNTEAFF
TRBJ2-5 | many | TRBV21-1 | - | TGTGCCAGCAGCTCCGGGACAGGGGCAGAGACCCAGTACTTC | CASSSGTGAETQYF
TRBJ1-6 | - | TRBV6-1 | - | TGTGCCAGCAGCCGAGGGGGGGGACGATCCTATAATTCACCCCTCCACTTT | CASSRGGGRSYNSPLHF
TRBJ2-4 | many | TRBV3-1 | - | TGTGCCAGCAGCCAAGGGGGACAAATAGCCAAAAACATTCAGTACTTC | CASSQGGQIAKNIQYF
TRBJ2-6 | - | TRBV7-9 | TRBD1 | TGTGCCAGCAGCTCCCCGAGACAGGGCGATAACTCTGGGGCCAACGTCCTGACTTTC | CASSSPRQGDNSGANVLTF